The present T cell receptor beta chain was sequenced within a study of blood T cell repertoires in COVID-19 (dated by TCRdb to 2018 to 2020). With respect to the entire study: Samples covering the acute and convalescent phases of COVID-19 were provided by collaborators in the United States, Italy and Spain. HLA class I and class II types, where available, came from metadata supplied by the sample provider rather than from assay-based typing. Sample metadata almost always included a de-identified subject ID, COVID-19 status, age in years and sex. Deeply sampled blood TCRbeta repertoires from subjects exposed to, actively infected with, or recovered from COVID-19 were included in the dataset. The material from the prospective study consisted of cDNA or gDNA derived from T cells, B-cell-depleted T cells, or PBMCs. Samples were obtained from the ongoing ImmuneRACE study (first 160 participants) and from 1,000 to 1,500 subjects provided by 6 global collaborators. A freely available public database, intended as a resource for researchers studying the immune response to SARS-CoV-2, is where the repertoires were released.

Between the V and J ends, shortened by 6 bases and 1 base respectively, the junction contains 12 bases. CDR3 length: 14 amino acids, cysteine to phenylalanine. Only the CDR3 part of the read is kept: 42 bases, read in frame from the first base. Looking up the germline V gene yields CDR1 MDHEN and CDR2 SYDVKM. Study-wide findings and limitations: How much clinical and demographic metadata was included differed by source and by participant, and the metadata was provided uncurated.

Comment on this clone: The target of this receptor is not known. No per-base quality is available; no much larger clone lies one base away.

The immunoSEQ Assay, a bias-controlled multiplex PCR, was used to amplify TCRbeta CDR3 regions from genomic DNA. Under the source paper's analysis protocol: Nucleated cell counts per sample were estimated from amplification of reference gene primers within the assay. Sequence reads were collapsed and filtered to measure the absolute abundance of every unique TCRbeta CDR3 rearrangement. For each sample, productive Simpson clonality was calculated by taking the square root of Simpson's diversity index across productive rearrangements. Not all clones reach the TCRdb copy of this immuneACCESS table, which keeps in-frame sequences only. Checked studies attribute under half of the gap to unresolved V genes and leave the rest unexplained. The V and J calls and clone size were taken over from that table, and D and trimming were inferred from the DNA. The sample has about 160,000 clones on record, just under 95% of them singletons. The ten top clones hold approximately 4.6% of the sample.

Collaborating institutions collected whole blood in K2EDTA tubes following their own protocols. Collaborator samples were shipped for TCRbeta analysis as frozen whole blood, isolated PBMCs, or DNA extracted from either sample type. The chain is encoded by TRBV28 joined to TRBJ1-2; TRBD1 could be the D gene, as 5 bases match. The source of this sequence is a woman between 50 and 59 years old with acute or convalescent COVID-19. Sequencing was carried out using peripheral blood. In nucleotide form, the sequence is TGTGCCAGCAGGTTCCCCGACAGTAACTATGGCTACACCTTC. Its product reads: CASRFPDSNYGYTF.